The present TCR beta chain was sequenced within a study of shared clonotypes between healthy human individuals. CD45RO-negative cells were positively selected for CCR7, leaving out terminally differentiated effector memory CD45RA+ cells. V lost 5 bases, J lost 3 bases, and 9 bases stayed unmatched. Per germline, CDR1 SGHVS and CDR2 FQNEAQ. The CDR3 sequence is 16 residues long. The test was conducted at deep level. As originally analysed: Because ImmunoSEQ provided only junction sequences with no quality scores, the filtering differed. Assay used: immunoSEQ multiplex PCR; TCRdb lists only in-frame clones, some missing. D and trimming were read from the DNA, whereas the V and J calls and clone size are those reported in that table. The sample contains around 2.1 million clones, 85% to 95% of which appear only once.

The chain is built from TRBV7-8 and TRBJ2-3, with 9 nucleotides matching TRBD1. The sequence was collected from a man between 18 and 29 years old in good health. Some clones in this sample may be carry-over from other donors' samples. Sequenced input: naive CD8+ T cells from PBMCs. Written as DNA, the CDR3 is TGTGCCAGCAGCCCCGGGACAGGGATTAGGACAGATACGCAGTATTTT. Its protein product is CASSPGTGIRTDTQYF.